The 9 T cell receptor beta chains given below trace back to one sample, sequenced in a study of identical twins. TCRdb analysed the 5' RACE reads with MiXCR anew, one entry per CDR3 protein. This sample carries about 890,000 distinct CDR3 sequences, 10% to 15% of them seen once, and the ten largest clones take around 1.5%. A further study also used this sample, focusing on yellow fever vaccine responses in identical twins.

Sequences were obtained from PBMCs. The origin of the receptors is a woman between 18 and 29 years old in good health.

The chain couples TRBV5-5 to TRBJ2-2; D not resolved. The V end was cut by 0 bases, the J end by 6 bases, with 9 bases between. The CDR3 contains 14 residues. Germline lookup yields CDR1 SGHKS and CDR2 YYEKEE (reference sequence). The CDR3 region is CASSLVVVSGELFF. The CDR3, as DNA: TGTGCCAGCAGCTTGGTGGTAGTTTCCGGGGAGCTGTTTTTT. The full variable domain, with the rest looked up from reference TRBV5-5 and TRBJ2-2, is DAGVTQSPTHLIKTRGQQVTLRCSPISGHKSVSWYQQVLGQGPQFIFQYYEKEERGRGNFPDRFSARQFPNYSSELNVNALLLGDSALYLCASSLVVVSGELFFGEGSRLTVL.

This clonotype appeared a few times. The CDR3 loop is CASSQGVSGGDLLNEQFF. The CDR3 nucleotides read TGTGCCAGCAGCCAAGGAGTTAGCGGGGGGGATTTGTTAAATGAGCAGTTCTTC. The chain is built from TRBV3-1 and TRBJ2-1; TRBD2 agrees at 11 bases. Germline trimming cut 1 base from V and 7 bases from J; bases unmatched to any gene: 12. This CDR3 spans 18 amino acids. Germline-derived CDR1 and CDR2 are LGHDT and YNNKEL (reference sequence).

In its sample, this clonotype was seen a few times. J is TRBJ2-7 and V is TRBV5-1, with 15 bases identical to TRBD2. The CDR3 has 16 residues. J was trimmed by 3 bases and V by 4 bases; bases with no gene match: 5. CDR1 and CDR2 from the germline V gene are SGHRS and YFSETQ. The CDR3 protein is CASSPGLAGGNYEQYF. The CDR3 coding sequence is TGCGCCAGCAGCCCGGGACTAGCGGGAGGCAACTACGAGCAGTACTTC.

The genes are TRBV12-3 or TRBV12-4 and TRBJ2-6; D gene unclear. The CDR3 is 16 amino acids. Trimming pared 5 bases from V and 4 bases from J, leaving 15 bases between. CDR3: CASSTYVLGGANVLTF. As DNA, the CDR3 is TGTGCCAGCAGTACCTACGTCTTGGGAGGGGCCAACGTCCTGACTTTC.

The V call is TRBV5-1, the J call TRBJ2-3, with 8 bases aligning to TRBD2. This CDR3 spans 14 amino acids. V was clipped by 9 bases and J by 5 bases; unmatched bases: 11. Per germline, CDR1 SGHRS and CDR2 YFSETQ. The CDR3 nucleotides read TGCGCCACCGCGGGGGGAGAAGGAGGAGATACGCAGTATTTT. The encoded protein is CATAGGEGGDTQYF.

The chain recombines TRBV10-3 with TRBJ2-7, with no clear D. The CDR3 runs to 11 residues. The ends were cut back, 4 bases at V and 5 bases at J, with 6 bases in the middle. The germline V gene encodes CDR1 ENHRY and CDR2 SYGVKD. CDR3 coding DNA: TGTGCCATCAGTGCCGTAGACGAGCAGTACTTC. Protein sequence: CAISAVDEQYF.

The sample holds many counts of this clonotype. The chain links TRBV7-9 to TRBJ2-4, with 8 bases fitting TRBD2. This CDR3 contains 16 residues. Trimming took 1 base from V and 1 from J; bases not matched to a gene: 3. Germline lookup yields CDR1 SEHNR and CDR2 FQNEAQ (reference sequence). CDR3 sequence (DNA): TGTGCCAGCAGCTTAGTTCCGGGGGGGGCCAAAAACATTCAGTACTTC. Its protein product is CASSLVPGGAKNIQYF.

V is TRBV6-5 and J is TRBJ2-1, with TRBD2 as a possible D gene (6 bases). Germline CDR1 reads MNHEY; CDR2 reads SVGAGI. The CDR3 is made up of 16 amino acids. V lost 0 bases and J lost 5, with 14 bases in between. This CDR3 is CASSYSPGSGNNEQFF. The DNA for the CDR3 is TGTGCCAGCAGTTACTCCCCCGGTAGCGGCAACAATGAGCAGTTCTTC.

The genes are TRBV14 and TRBJ2-3; D might be TRBD2 (6 bases). CDR1 is SGHDN and CDR2 is FVKESK in the germline V gene. CDR3 size: 13 residues. The V end was cut by 1 base, the J end by 10 bases, with 12 bases between. CDR3 coding DNA: TGTGCCAGCAGCCAAGCGGTGCGGGGTGCGCAGTATTTT. It encodes CASSQAVRGAQYF.